This TCR beta chain was sequenced in a study of blood T cell repertoires in COVID-19. Whole-study context: The United States, Italy and Spain provided the acute and convalescent COVID-19 samples. In each case, the material was cDNA or gDNA derived from T cells, B-cell-depleted T cells, or PBMCs.

Original handling: By means of reference gene primer amplification, nucleated cell counts were estimated. The data were produced by immunoSEQ multiplex PCR, yet TCRdb's version contains in-frame clones alone and is incomplete. That table is the source of V, J and clone size, and D and trimming were worked out from the DNA. The table lists roughly 230,000 clones, 65% to 85% of them singletons. The origin of this receptor is a middle-aged man with active or convalescent COVID-19. Sample: peripheral blood.

The CDR3 DNA follows: TGTGCCAGCAGTCCCCTCGCTCCGGGCCGCGGGGGCTACACCTTC. It specifies CASSPLAPGRGGYTF. The chain uses TRBV6-2 or TRBV6-3 and TRBJ1-2; no firm D call. V dropped 5 bases and J dropped 8 bases, with 21 bases sitting between them. CDR3 length equals 15 residues. CDR1 is MNHEY and CDR2 is SVGEGT in the germline V gene.